This T cell receptor (beta chain) was retrieved from a study of regulatory T cells in long-lasting Graves disease (dated by TCRdb to the early 2020s). Notes on the research overall: Patients with newly diagnosed Graves' disease had been on antithyroid drugs for under 3 months. Patients with persistent Graves' disease were compared with patients with newly diagnosed Graves' disease using TCR sequencing and RNA sequencing of peripheral blood. The study was registered as a clinical trial and conducted in China. A total of around 35 samples underwent TCR sequencing: about 13 from persistent and roughly 20 from newly diagnosed Graves' disease patients.

The table lists this clonotype with a few counts. It has no known antigen specificity. Base qualities are not recorded, but no much larger clone differs from it by a single base. The time point label here, explained by the study, means: newly diagnosed GD, antithyroid drugs for less than 3 months. RNA was extracted from PBMCs in TRIzol for both TCR sequencing and RNA sequencing. Graves' disease was diagnosed according to American Thyroid Association guidelines. Patients were recruited from an endocrinology department in Xi'an, China. Each patient gave about 8.1 milliliters of peripheral blood, collected in an EDTA anticoagulant tube. PBMCs were isolated by Ficoll Paque Plus density gradient separation without further T cell sorting. An Agilent 2100 Bioanalyzer and agarose gel were used to assess RNA quality, and a NanoDrop 2000 was used to measure RNA concentration. The library relied on multiplex PCR. Data came from an Illumina HiSeq 4000. To build TCR beta libraries, CDR3 regions were amplified by Arm-PCR using iRepertoire HTBI primers. Gel purification was performed on PCR products prior to sequencing. The published analysis was carried out like this. Across samples, 60 to 70 TRBV and around 15 TRBJ segments were identified and used for gene usage analysis of CDR3 amino acid clonotypes. COPE and FqMerger were used to merge filtered high-quality paired reads into contigs. Contigs were aligned with BLAST to IMGT TRBV, TRBD and TRBJ reference genes, and CDR3 was defined per IMGT. Any clonotype with a frequency above 0.1% was counted as a highly expanded clone. Shannon entropy was used to measure repertoire diversity, and the Gini coefficient was used to measure V-J evenness. A clonotype was considered public if more than one individual shared it. TCRdb reran the public reads through fastp at Q25 and MiXCR, keeping productive beta chains. Each entry is one CDR3 protein sequence, shown with its most common DNA and genes. The V and J calls, along with clone size, are taken from TCRdb and not from the paper's own processing. Here the sample has about 220,000 distinct CDR3 sequences; less than 20% occur a single time. The ten largest clones represent 12% of the sample.

Findings and caveats that apply to the study as a whole: A larger number of public clonotypes was shared among persistent patients (around 3,000) than among newly diagnosed patients (around 970). TRBV28, TRBJ1-2 and TRBJ2-5 were preferentially used in persistent disease, while TRBV20-1 and TRBJ2-1 were favored in newly diagnosed disease. Only the TCR beta chain was sequenced and analyzed. As a limitation, the authors acknowledged that the small sample size may reduce accuracy. Because the primary lesion, thyroid tissue, could not be accessed, the study looked at peripheral blood alone. Persistent Graves' disease patients showed lower TCR Shannon entropy and fewer highly expanded clones than newly diagnosed patients, suggesting clonal expansion.

The CDR3 spans 16 residues, from the cysteine through the phenylalanine. The sequence is cut down to CDR3 DNA, 48 bases in frame from base 1. The CDR1 and CDR2 encoded by the germline V gene (reference sequence) are LNHDA and SQIVND. Trimming costs V 1 base and J 1 base, and their ends lie 11 bases apart. Separately, the same data were catalogued under a study of T cells in Graves' hyperthyroidism and ophthalmopathy. The second investigation adds: Stable Graves' hyperthyroidism was defined as no progression to ophthalmopathy during 18 months of follow-up. The hyperthyroidism patients were between 18 and 65 years old and newly diagnosed, with a disease duration of less than 2 months. Any patient with an uncontrolled infection, another autoimmune disease, pregnancy or lactation was excluded. Diagnoses relied on clinical symptoms, serum thyroxine and TRAb, thyroid ultrasound and orbital computed tomography. For the first round of RT-PCR on the TCR CDR3, the HTBI primer set was used together with the Qiagen OneStep RT-PCR kit. Most expanded thyroid clonotypes (frequency above 0.001) were also detected in blood, a finding suggesting that blood repertoires may reflect thyroid immune responses. Ophthalmopathy was separated from stable hyperthyroidism by a 13 V-J signature model, with about 86% sensitivity and approximately 81% specificity obtained in cross-validation and 80%/75% obtained in testing. In validation, progression to ophthalmopathy was predicted by the model with 55% to 71% sensitivity and under 85% specificity, a median of roughly 6.4 months before onset. TCR V-J signatures able to tell the groups apart were searched for in a discovery cohort of approximately 95 patients, of whom 40 to 45 had Graves' ophthalmopathy and 55 to 60 had stable Graves' hyperthyroidism. Prospective prediction of ophthalmopathy was tested in an independent validation cohort consisting of fewer than 20 hyperthyroidism patients and approximately 16 patients who later progressed to ophthalmopathy. The 100 discovery patients were randomly split 7:3 into training and test sets. In more than five Graves' hyperthyroidism patients, the study also compared T-cell repertoires from thyroid tissue with T-cell repertoires from blood. After blood sampling, hyperthyroidism patients were treated with methimazole at a starting dose of 30 mg daily, and ophthalmopathy patients were treated with high-dose intravenous methylprednisolone. Libraries were constructed in a second round of multiplex PCR, after which size selection and purification were carried out. Libraries were sequenced paired-end with 100 bp reads on an Illumina HiSeq2000. SOAPnuke was used to process the raw data, throwing out any read that contained adapters or uncalled bases, had a mean Phred below 15, or lacked an exact constant-primer or identifier match. High-quality paired reads were merged using COPE v1.2.5, and each unique nucleotide sequence was defined as a clonotype. MiTCR v1.1 was used to align clonotypes to the IMGT TRBV, TRBD and TRBJ reference segments. The analysis included only V-J combinations with a frequency above 0.0001, which together covered roughly 99% of the repertoires. The TCS score was defined as the ratio of F50 (clonal expansion) to E x V (chaos), calculated using BLOSUM62-based TCRdist between CDR3 peptides within each V-J. Welch's t-statistics and random forest reduced some 510 V-J features to about 12, which were used in a naive Bayes classifier (R e1071). Sample size was not statistically predetermined, and blinding of investigators to group allocation was not performed. According to the paper, TCR Vbeta CDR3 sequencing was carried out on 120 to 150 peripheral blood samples, which came from approximately 41 ophthalmopathy, about 75 hyperthyroidism and around 17 progressor patients.

This specimen consisted of peripheral blood mononuclear cells (PBMCs), obtained at new diagnosis, from a patient treated with antithyroid drugs. This receptor was identified in a woman aged 25 to 45 with Graves disease. Donor details come from another sample of the same person, matched by shared clones. The V and J segments used are TRBV19 and TRBJ2-1, and perhaps TRBD2 as D gene, on 6 matching bases. The DNA is TGTGCCAGTAGTATAGGGGGGAGGAGGTCCTACAATGAGCAGTTCTTC. It codes for CASSIGGRRSYNEQFF.